This is a list of T cell receptor beta chains from one sample in a study of T-cell reconstitution after alpha-beta-depleted transplantation in children. One entry per CDR3 protein, called by TCRdb with MiXCR from the PCR reads. The profile covers over 400,000 distinct CDR3 sequences, with roughly an eighth appearing a single time and around 5.8% taken by the ten largest. Sequencing used PBMCs from the stem cell graft donor, obtained from the stem cell graft. Source of these receptors: a human donor who donated a stem cell graft to a child with combined immunodeficiency. Both conserved end residues are part of each CDR3. D genes are given only for firm matches. Clone size is shown for a subset of rows, as once, few, many or a class of expanded clone.

j_call v_call d_call clone_size cdr3_aa cdr3_nt
TRBJ1-5 TRBV12-3/TRBV12-4 NA many CASSPGVHQPQHF TGTGCCAGCAGTCCCGGGGTCCATCAGCCCCAGCATTTT
TRBJ2-1 TRBV4-3 TRBD2 few CASSQEGGRKWEQFF TGCGCCAGCAGCCAAGAGGGCGGGAGGAAGTGGGAGCAGTTCTTC
TRBJ2-4 TRBV24-1 NA NA CATSDSDRNIQYF TGTGCCACCAGTGATTCCGACCGGAACATTCAGTACTTC
TRBJ1-2 TRBV3-1 NA few CASSPGRRLYGYTF TGTGCCAGCAGCCCCGGCCGCCGGCTTTATGGCTACACCTTC
TRBJ2-5 TRBV6-1 NA NA CASSESPGLQETQYF TGTGCCAGCAGTGAATCCCCCGGACTTCAAGAGACCCAGTACTTC
TRBJ2-6 TRBV28 NA NA CASSRPGRAGANVLTF TGTGCCAGCAGTCGGCCGGGCCGTGCTGGGGCCAACGTCCTGACTTTC
TRBJ1-6 TRBV5-1 TRBD1 few CASSPRDRGNSPLHF TGCGCCAGCAGCCCCCGGGACAGGGGAAATTCACCCCTCCACTTT
TRBJ2-3 TRBV7-2 NA few CASSLSAQGGDTQYF TGTGCCAGCAGCTTAAGCGCCCAGGGCGGGGATACGCAGTATTTT
TRBJ2-3 TRBV6-1 TRBD2 few CASSLLAGGQRDTQYF TGTGCCAGCAGCCTACTAGCGGGGGGCCAGAGAGATACGCAGTATTTT
TRBJ2-4 TRBV4-2 NA NA CASSQDPGYIQYF TGTGCCAGCAGCCAAGATCCGGGGTACATTCAGTACTTC
TRBJ2-7 TRBV27 NA many CATRGSLSYEQYF TGTGCCACCCGGGGGTCCCTCTCCTACGAGCAGTACTTC
TRBJ1-4 TRBV30 NA NA CAWSARERSSEKLFF TGTGCCTGGAGTGCCAGGGAGAGGTCTAGTGAAAAACTGTTTTTT
TRBJ2-1 TRBV5-1 NA many CASSLGDKGEQFF TGCGCCAGCAGCTTGGGGGACAAGGGTGAGCAGTTCTTC
TRBJ2-5 TRBV29-1 NA NA CSVSGNQETQYF TGCAGCGTTTCGGGGAACCAAGAGACCCAGTACTTC
TRBJ2-1 TRBV4-3 NA many CASSQERLQPGNEQFF TGCGCCAGCAGCCAAGAGAGGCTACAGCCGGGGAATGAGCAGTTCTTC
TRBJ1-1 TRBV6-5 NA many CASSYPTATEAFF TGTGCCAGCAGTTACCCGACGGCCACTGAAGCTTTCTTT
TRBJ1-2 TRBV12-3/TRBV12-4 NA few CASSWIARGYTF TGTGCCAGCAGTTGGATCGCGAGAGGCTACACCTTC
TRBJ1-2 TRBV19 TRBD1 few CASSPATGSGYGYTF TGTGCCAGTAGCCCAGCGACAGGGAGCGGCTATGGCTACACCTTC
TRBJ2-1 TRBV29-1 NA NA CSVEDQRSSYNEQFF TGCAGCGTTGAAGATCAACGGAGCTCCTACAATGAGCAGTTCTTC
TRBJ1-2 TRBV7-8 NA NA CASSPGVAATIGYTF TGTGCCAGCAGCCCCGGAGTGGCCGCTACTATAGGCTACACCTTC
TRBJ2-7 TRBV5-6 NA few CASSPGTPAHEQYF TGTGCCAGCAGCCCCGGGACCCCAGCTCACGAGCAGTACTTC
TRBJ2-3 TRBV12-3/TRBV12-4 NA few CASSPHRHTQYF TGTGCCAGCAGTCCCCACAGACATACGCAGTATTTT
TRBJ2-1 TRBV12-3/TRBV12-4 NA NA CASSLVVDSNEQFF TGTGCCAGCAGTTTAGTCGTTGACAGCAATGAGCAGTTCTTC